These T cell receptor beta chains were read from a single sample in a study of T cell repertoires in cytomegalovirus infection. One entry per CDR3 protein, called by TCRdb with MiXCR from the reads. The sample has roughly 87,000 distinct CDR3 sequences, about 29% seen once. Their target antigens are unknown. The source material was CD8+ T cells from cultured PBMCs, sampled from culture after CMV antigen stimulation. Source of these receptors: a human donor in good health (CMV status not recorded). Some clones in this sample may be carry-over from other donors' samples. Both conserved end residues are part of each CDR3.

CDR3: CASSPESGGAYGYTF; V: TRBV14
CDR3: CASSLSWQGAVYEQYF; V: TRBV7-6
CDR3: CASSDDREAFF; V: TRBV25-1
CDR3: CASSLLSGPYNEQFF; V: TRBV11-1
CDR3: CASSSRTGMGYGYTF; V: TRBV27
CDR3: CASSSPDRGSNYGYTF; V: TRBV19
CDR3: CAFKTGDTEAFF; V: TRBV2
CDR3: CASSNPTEYSNQPQHF; V: TRBV6-2/TRBV6-3
CDR3: CSVDGGADTDTQYF; V: TRBV29-1
CDR3: CASSIQRGPIGEQFF; V: TRBV7-6
CDR3: CASSLEGSSYEQFF; V: TRBV7-9
CDR3: CAIRDRGHPEAFF; V: TRBV10-3
CDR3: CASTQTGSNQPQHF; V: TRBV12-3/TRBV12-4
CDR3: CASSEFGPVFEQYF; V: TRBV25-1
CDR3: CASTDRQGREKLFF; V: TRBV2
CDR3: CATPGSNTGELFF; V: TRBV5-1
CDR3: CSARSGGAWEETQYF; V: TRBV20-1
CDR3: CASGGLGDNYGYTF; V: TRBV3-1
CDR3: CSARAPGVISNQPQHF; V: TRBV20-1
CDR3: CASSLYSIGGVREDEQFF; V: TRBV28
CDR3: CASSTGTGSTEAFF; V: TRBV7-9
CDR3: CASSQDTIRPQHF; V: TRBV4-1
CDR3: CSARALGLADNEQFF; V: TRBV20-1
CDR3: CASAGEDTGELFF; V: TRBV2
CDR3: CASRGTAEAFF; V: TRBV12-3/TRBV12-4
CDR3: CASSTRDISGNEQFF; V: TRBV6-1
CDR3: CASRQDLMNTEAFF; V: TRBV7-3
CDR3: CASSGPRSPYEQYF; V: TRBV2
CDR3: CASSSEEGSGVRPQHF; V: TRBV19